The 22 T cell receptor beta chains in this list originate from one sample, sequenced in a study of Graves' ophthalmopathy and Graves' hyperthyroidism. Amplification of TCR beta CDR3 regions used RNA transcripts. The authors performed first-round RT-PCR with HTBI primers and then a second-round multiplex PCR. One entry per CDR3 protein results from TCRdb running MiXCR on the multiplex PCR reads. Seen here are 300,000 to 400,000 distinct CDR3 sequences, roughly 17% observed once, and the top ten hold about 12%. Input material: peripheral blood. The receptors come from an adult man with Graves' ophthalmopathy.

This clonotype was recorded many times. V and J are TRBV20-1 and TRBJ2-5; D not certain. Germline CDR1 reads DFQATT; CDR2 reads SNEGSKA (reference sequence). Trimming pared 1 base from V and 5 bases from J, leaving 17 bases between. The CDR3 length is 15 residues. The CDR3 spells CSARVPGGILETQYF. The DNA of the CDR3 is TGCAGTGCTAGAGTCCCTGGTGGGATATTGGAGACCCAGTACTTC.

This clonotype occurred many times. The genes are TRBV6-5 and TRBJ2-5; 9 bases are a match to TRBD2. Trimming took 6 bases from V and 2 from J; bases not matched to a gene: 7. Germline V lookup: CDR1 MNHEY, CDR2 SVGAGI. The CDR3 runs 15 residues. The CDR3 here is CASRPGTSNQETQYF. In nucleotides, the CDR3 is TGTGCCAGCAGACCCGGGACTAGCAATCAAGAGACCCAGTACTTC.

This clonotype was recorded many times. The genes are TRBV15 and TRBJ2-2; 8 bases map to TRBD1. Per germline, CDR1 LNHNV and CDR2 YYDKDF (reference sequence). The ends lost 0 bases at V and 6 bases at J; junction bases unmatched: 6. This CDR3 has 16 amino acids. The CDR3 DNA reads TGTGCCACCAGCAGAGACAGGGGGCGCATGGCCGGGGAGCTGTTTTTT. It specifies CATSRDRGRMAGELFF.

The CDR3 DNA follows: TGTGCCAGCAGCTCCCTAGCGGGAGAGCAGTACTTC. This translates into CASSSLAGEQYF. This sequence joins TRBV7-2 and TRBJ2-7, with 9 bases matching TRBD2. The CDR3 has 12 amino acids. V shed 4 bases and J 7 bases; nucleotides not matched to a gene: 2. CDR1 is SGHTA, CDR2 FQGNSA, per germline.

As for this clonotype: A read error may be the cause here, since a much bigger clone is one base away. Given the absence of the conserved phenylalanine or tryptophan at the CDR3 end, a read error is likely. The CDR3 loop is CASKSEALEAFS. The CDR3 DNA is TGTGCCAGCAAGTCAGAGGCGTTGGAAGCTTTCTCT. V is TRBV2 and J is TRBJ1-1; D is undetermined. The V end was cut by 7 bases, the J end by 8 bases, with 14 bases between. There are 12 residues in the CDR3. The germline V gene has CDR1 SNHLY and CDR2 FYNNEI.

In its sample, this clonotype was seen many times. The chain uses TRBV7-3 and TRBJ2-2, with D maybe TRBD1 (5 bases). With 0 bases removed from V and 0 bases from J, the gap between germline ends came to 14 bases. CDR1 is SGHTA, CDR2 FQGTGA, per germline. The CDR3 covers 18 residues. CDR3 residues: CASSLTHHGAANTGELFF. CDR3 bases: TGTGCCAGCAGCTTAACCCACCATGGGGCCGCGAACACCGGGGAGCTGTTTTTT.

This sequence joins TRBV6-2 or TRBV6-3 and TRBJ2-2, with 7 bases aligning to TRBD2. CDR3 length equals 15 residues. With 3 bases clipped from V and 5 bases from J, the junction kept 6 bases outside the gene matches. Germline CDR1 MNHEY, CDR2 SVGEGT. The CDR3 DNA reads TGTGCCAGCAGTTATTCGGGAGGACATACCGGGGAGCTGTTTTTT. Translating gives CASSYSGGHTGELFF.

This clonotype was counted many times. The chain has TRBV20-1 and TRBJ2-4, with D possibly being TRBD2 (6 bases). The CDR3 length is 15 residues. Trimming removed 6 bases from V and 0 bases from J, with 15 bases in between. CDR1 and CDR2 (germline): DFQATT, SNEGSKA (reference sequence). The CDR3, as DNA: TGCAGTGCAGAACGGACGGGACTAGCCAAAAACATTCAGTACTTC. It translates to CSAERTGLAKNIQYF.

The sample holds many counts of this clonotype. The chain uses TRBV7-8 and TRBJ1-2, with D perhaps TRBD1 (6 bases). V was trimmed by 2 bases and J by 4 bases, leaving 14 bases between them. This CDR3 spans 15 amino acids. The V gene's germline CDR1 is SGHVS and CDR2 FQNEAQ. Written as DNA, the CDR3 is TGTGCCAGCAGCTTATTGCCCGCAGGGGCCTATGGCTACACCTTC. This translates into CASSLLPAGAYGYTF.

This clonotype occurred many times. The chain links TRBV2 to TRBJ2-7, with D perhaps TRBD1 (6 bases). Between the trimmed V and J ends, which lost 4 bases and 6 bases, there was a span of 13 bases. The CDR3 consists of 13 residues. Germline V gene lookup returns CDR1 SNHLY and CDR2 FYNNEI. The CDR3 protein is CASSGDMAGEQYF. The CDR3 nucleotides read TGTGCCAGCAGTGGGGACATGGCGGGCGAGCAGTACTTC.

In its sample, this clonotype was seen many times. The V and J genes are TRBV12-3 or TRBV12-4 and TRBJ1-5; the D gene is possibly TRBD1 (5 bases). The V gene lost 6 bases and the J gene lost 11 bases, with 17 bases spanning the gap. The CDR3 extends over 13 amino acids. In nucleotides, the CDR3 is TGTGCCAGCAGACGACAGCTTCCTTCGGCCCAGCATTTT. This sequence encodes CASRRQLPSAQHF.

Ten or more counts support this clonotype. V is TRBV6-1 and J is TRBJ1-3, with D uncertain. This CDR3 has 15 amino acids. Germline assignment: CDR1 MNHNS and CDR2 SASEGT. V dropped 5 bases and J dropped 0 bases, with 11 bases sitting between them. The CDR3 DNA sequence: TGTGCCAGCAGTCGTGACTCTATCTCTGGAAACACCATATATTTT. Translated: CASSRDSISGNTIYF.

In regard to this clonotype: Possible read error: a much larger clone is one base away. The chain carries TRBV19 and TRBJ2-7; a weak D match, TRBD1 (7 bases). CDR3 length: 14 residues. Germline CDR1 and CDR2: LNHDA and SQIVND (reference sequence). The V and J ends lost 6 bases and 4 bases respectively, with 16 bases between them. In DNA form, the CDR3 reads TGTGCCAGTAGCAAGGAGGGGGCGGTTTACGAGCAGTACTTC. Its protein is CASSKEGAVYEQYF.

This clonotype was counted at least ten times. The chain recombines TRBV29-1 with TRBJ2-7, with 9 bases identical to TRBD2. V shed 1 base, J shed 6 bases, and the junction held 13 bases outside the gene matches. CDR1 and CDR2 (germline): SQVTM, ANQGSEA. The CDR3 contains 16 residues. The CDR3: CSVEGGPGLALGEQYF. In DNA form, the CDR3 reads TGCAGCGTTGAAGGCGGACCGGGACTAGCATTGGGCGAGCAGTACTTC.

This clonotype was counted ten times or more. The V gene is TRBV4-1, the J gene TRBJ1-3; D may be TRBD1 (6 bases). CDR1 is MGHRA, CDR2 YSYEKL, per germline. This CDR3 region has 17 residues. Trimming removed 4 bases at V and 0 bases at J, with 16 bases between. Here the CDR3 reads CASSPGDGLISGNTIYF. The CDR3 DNA reads as TGCGCCAGCAGCCCAGGGGACGGCTTAATCTCTGGAAACACCATATATTTT.

This clonotype was seen only a few times. A junction boundary mismatches the germline segment, possibly from a read error. The CDR3 coding sequence is TGTGCCAGCAGTATAGGGGGCGCTCAGCCCCAGCTTTTT. Protein: CASSIGGAQPQLF. The chain recombines TRBV12-3 or TRBV12-4 with TRBJ1-5, with 7 positions matching TRBD1. This CDR3 is built from 13 residues.

Concerning this clonotype itself: A much bigger clone sits one base away, suggesting this may be a read error. The CDR3 DNA sequence: TGCGCCAGCAGCTTGTTTTCCAGCCAGCCCCAGCATTTT. This encodes CASSLFSSQPQHF. The chain joins TRBV5-1 to TRBJ1-5; D remains unclear. The CDR3 runs to 13 residues. Trimming cost V 1 base and J 7 bases, with 9 bases left between them. CDR1 and CDR2 from the germline V gene are SGHRS and YFSETQ.

CDR3 bases: TGTGCCAGCAGCCCGATTATTAACAGGGTCGATTACGAGCAGTACTTC. As protein: CASSPIINRVDYEQYF. The rearrangement links TRBV28 to TRBJ2-7; the D gene is possibly TRBD1 (6 bases). The CDR3 has 16 amino acids. With 6 bases removed from V and 4 bases from J, the gap between germline ends came to 22 bases. Germline CDR1 and CDR2: MDHEN and SYDVKM.

At least ten counts were recorded for this clonotype. The chain joins TRBV20-1 to TRBJ2-7; 7 nucleotides match TRBD1. The CDR3 sequence is 12 residues long. Losses at the gene ends were 2 bases for V and 3 bases for J; bases not matched to a gene: 1. Germline-derived CDR1 and CDR2 are DFQATT and SNEGSKA (reference sequence). DNA for the CDR3: TGCAGTGCTAGAAGACAGGGCTACGAGCAGTACTTC. Protein sequence: CSARRQGYEQYF.

This clonotype was counted many times. The rearrangement joins TRBV2 to TRBJ2-5, with TRBD2 as a possible D gene (6 bases). The germline gives CDR1 SNHLY, CDR2 FYNNEI. The CDR3 length is 13 residues. Trimming pared 6 bases from V and 5 bases from J, leaving 13 bases between. This CDR3 is CASSLTSRETQYF. CDR3 bases: TGTGCCAGCAGCCTCACTAGCCGGGAGACCCAGTACTTC.

This clonotype was counted at least ten times. V and J are TRBV30 and TRBJ2-7; D is perhaps TRBD1 (6 bases). V lost 4 bases and J 2 bases, leaving 15 bases between the germline ends. The CDR3 is made up of 14 amino acids. The germline CDR1 and CDR2 sequences are GTSNPN and SVGIG (reference sequence). The DNA of the CDR3 is TGTGCCTGGATTGGCAGGGGTGGCGCCTACGAGCAGTACTTC. It translates to CAWIGRGGAYEQYF.

This clonotype was observed many times. The chain recombines TRBV5-1 with TRBJ1-1, with D possibly being TRBD1 (6 bases). The CDR3 extends over 13 amino acids. V was clipped by 7 bases and J by 0 bases, with 10 bases between them. Germline lookup yields CDR1 SGHRS and CDR2 YFSETQ. The CDR3 nucleotides are TGCGCCAGCGGCGGACAGATGAACACTGAAGCTTTCTTT. Encoded protein: CASGGQMNTEAFF.